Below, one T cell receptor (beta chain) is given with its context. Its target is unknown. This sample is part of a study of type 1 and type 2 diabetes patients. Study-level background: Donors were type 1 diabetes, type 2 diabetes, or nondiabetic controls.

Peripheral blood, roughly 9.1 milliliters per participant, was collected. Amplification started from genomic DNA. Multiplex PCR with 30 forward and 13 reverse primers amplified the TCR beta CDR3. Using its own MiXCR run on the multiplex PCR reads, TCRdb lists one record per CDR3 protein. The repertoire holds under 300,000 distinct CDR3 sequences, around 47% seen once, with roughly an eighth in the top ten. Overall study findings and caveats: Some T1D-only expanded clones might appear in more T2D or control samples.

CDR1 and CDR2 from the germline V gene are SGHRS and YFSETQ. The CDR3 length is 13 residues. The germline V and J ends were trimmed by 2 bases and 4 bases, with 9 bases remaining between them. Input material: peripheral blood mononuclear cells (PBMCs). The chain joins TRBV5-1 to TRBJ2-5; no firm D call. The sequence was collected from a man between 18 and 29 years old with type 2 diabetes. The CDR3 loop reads CASSLIVGETQYF. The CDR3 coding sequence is TGCGCCAGCAGCTTAATAGTAGGAGAGACCCAGTACTTC.